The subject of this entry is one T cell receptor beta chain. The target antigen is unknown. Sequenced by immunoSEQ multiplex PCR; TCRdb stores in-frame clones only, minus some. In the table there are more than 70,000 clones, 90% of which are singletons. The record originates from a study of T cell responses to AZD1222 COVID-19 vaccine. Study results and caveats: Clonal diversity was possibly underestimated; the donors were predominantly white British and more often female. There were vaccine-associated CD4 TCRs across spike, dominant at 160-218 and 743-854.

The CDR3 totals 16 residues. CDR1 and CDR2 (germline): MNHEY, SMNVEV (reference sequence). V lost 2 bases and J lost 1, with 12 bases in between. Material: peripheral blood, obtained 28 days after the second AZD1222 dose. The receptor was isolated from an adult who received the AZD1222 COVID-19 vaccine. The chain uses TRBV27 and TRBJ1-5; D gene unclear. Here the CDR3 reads CASSLGQATSNQPQHF. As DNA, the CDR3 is TGTGCCAGCAGTTTAGGCCAGGCAACGAGCAATCAGCCCCAGCATTTT.